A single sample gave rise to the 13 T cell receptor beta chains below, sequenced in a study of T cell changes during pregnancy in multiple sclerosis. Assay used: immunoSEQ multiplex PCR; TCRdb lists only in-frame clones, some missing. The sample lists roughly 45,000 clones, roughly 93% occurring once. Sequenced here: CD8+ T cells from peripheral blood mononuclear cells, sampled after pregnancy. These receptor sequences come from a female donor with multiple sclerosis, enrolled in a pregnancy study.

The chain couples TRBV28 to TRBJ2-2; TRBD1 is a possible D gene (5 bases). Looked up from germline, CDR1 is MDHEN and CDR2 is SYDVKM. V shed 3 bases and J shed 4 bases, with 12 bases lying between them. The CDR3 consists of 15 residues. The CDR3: CASSFFREFTGELFF. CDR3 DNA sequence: TGTGCCAGCAGTTTTTTCAGGGAATTCACCGGGGAGCTGTTTTTT.

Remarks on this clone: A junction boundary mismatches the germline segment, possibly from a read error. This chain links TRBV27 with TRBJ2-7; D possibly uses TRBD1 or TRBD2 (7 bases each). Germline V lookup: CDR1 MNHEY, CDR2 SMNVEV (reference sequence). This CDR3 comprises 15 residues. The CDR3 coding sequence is TGTGCCAGCAGTCTATCAGGGGGGACTATGCACGAGCAGTACTTC. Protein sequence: CASSLSGGTMHEQYF.

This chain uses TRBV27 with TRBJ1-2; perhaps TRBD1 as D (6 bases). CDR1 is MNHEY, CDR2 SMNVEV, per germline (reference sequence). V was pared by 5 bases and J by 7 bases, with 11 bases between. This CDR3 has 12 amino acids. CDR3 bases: TGTGCCAGCAGTGGGGGCGGGGGTGGCTACACCTTC. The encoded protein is CASSGGGGGYTF.

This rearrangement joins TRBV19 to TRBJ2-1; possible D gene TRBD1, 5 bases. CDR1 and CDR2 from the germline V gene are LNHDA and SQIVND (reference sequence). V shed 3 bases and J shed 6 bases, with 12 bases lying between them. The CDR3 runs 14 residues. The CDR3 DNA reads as TGTGCCAGTAGTATGAGTTGGGGCGGCAATGAGCAGTTCTTC. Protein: CASSMSWGGNEQFF.

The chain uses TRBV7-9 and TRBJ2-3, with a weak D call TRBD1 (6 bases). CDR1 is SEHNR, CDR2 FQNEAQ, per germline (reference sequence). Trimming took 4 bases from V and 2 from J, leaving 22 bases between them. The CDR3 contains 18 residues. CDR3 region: CASSSNRPQGPHTDTQYF. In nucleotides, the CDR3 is TGTGCCAGCAGCTCCAATCGCCCACAGGGACCTCACACAGATACGCAGTATTTT.

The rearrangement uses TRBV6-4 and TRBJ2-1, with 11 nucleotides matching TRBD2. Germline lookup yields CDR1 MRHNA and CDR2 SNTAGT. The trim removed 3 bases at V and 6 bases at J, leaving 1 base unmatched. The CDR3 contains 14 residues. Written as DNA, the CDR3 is TGTGCCAGCAGTGAAGGACTAGCGGGCAATGAGCAGTTCTTC. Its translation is CASSEGLAGNEQFF.

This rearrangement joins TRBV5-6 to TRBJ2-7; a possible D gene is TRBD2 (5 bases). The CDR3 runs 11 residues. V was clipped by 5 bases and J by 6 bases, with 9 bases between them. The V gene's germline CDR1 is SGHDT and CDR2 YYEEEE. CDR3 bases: TGTGCCAGCAGATCGGCGGGCGAGCAGTACTTC. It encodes CASRSAGEQYF.

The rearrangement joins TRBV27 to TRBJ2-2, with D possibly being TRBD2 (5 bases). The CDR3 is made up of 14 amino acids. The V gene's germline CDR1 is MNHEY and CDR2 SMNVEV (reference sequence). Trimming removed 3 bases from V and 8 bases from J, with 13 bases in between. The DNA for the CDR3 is TGTGCCAGCAGTTTGGGGAGCCCGGTGGGGGAGCTGTTTTTT. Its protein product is CASSLGSPVGELFF.

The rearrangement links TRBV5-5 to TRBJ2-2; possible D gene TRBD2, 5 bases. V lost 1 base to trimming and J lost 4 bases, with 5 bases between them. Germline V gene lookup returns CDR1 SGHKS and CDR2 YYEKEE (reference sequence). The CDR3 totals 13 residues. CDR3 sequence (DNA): TGTGCCAGCAGCTTGAGCGGCACCGGGGAGCTGTTTTTT. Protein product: CASSLSGTGELFF.

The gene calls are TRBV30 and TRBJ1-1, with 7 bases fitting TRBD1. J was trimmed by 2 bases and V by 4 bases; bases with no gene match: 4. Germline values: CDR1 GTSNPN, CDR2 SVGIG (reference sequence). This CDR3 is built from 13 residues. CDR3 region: CAWNRQGNTEAFF. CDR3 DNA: TGTGCCTGGAACCGACAGGGCAACACTGAAGCTTTCTTT.

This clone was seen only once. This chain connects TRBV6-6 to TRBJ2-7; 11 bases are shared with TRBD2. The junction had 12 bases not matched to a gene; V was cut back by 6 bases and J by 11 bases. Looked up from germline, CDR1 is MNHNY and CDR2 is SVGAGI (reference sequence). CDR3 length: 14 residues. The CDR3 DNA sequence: TGTGCCAGCAGGACCGGGACTAGCGGCTCTCTTGAGTACTTC. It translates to CASRTGTSGSLEYF.

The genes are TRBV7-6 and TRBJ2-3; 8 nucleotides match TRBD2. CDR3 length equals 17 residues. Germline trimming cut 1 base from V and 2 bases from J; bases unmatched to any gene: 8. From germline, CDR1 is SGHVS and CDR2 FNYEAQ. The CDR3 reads CASSLGAGVTHTDTQYF. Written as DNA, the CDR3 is TGTGCCAGCAGCTTAGGAGCGGGGGTGACCCACACAGATACGCAGTATTTT.

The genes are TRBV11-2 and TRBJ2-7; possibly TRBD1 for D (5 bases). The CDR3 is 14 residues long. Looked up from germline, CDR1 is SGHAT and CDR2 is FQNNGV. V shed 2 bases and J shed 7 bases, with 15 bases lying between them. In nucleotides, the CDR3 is TGTGCCAGCAGCTTATTATTGGGCCAGGGTGAGCAGTACTTC. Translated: CASSLLLGQGEQYF.